This TCR beta chain was sequenced during a study of T cell changes during pregnancy in multiple sclerosis. Profiled with immunoSEQ multiplex PCR; TCRdb holds only in-frame clones, not every one. The data hold more than 25,000 clones, with about nine tenths observed a single time. This TCR was recovered from a female donor in good health, enrolled as a control in a pregnancy study. The source material was CD8+ T cells from peripheral blood mononuclear cells, sampled in the second trimester of pregnancy.

CDR3 DNA: TGTGCCAGCAGAGCCGACAGTGGCTCCTACAATGAGCAGTTCTTC. Amino acids: CASRADSGSYNEQFF. This chain connects TRBV2 to TRBJ2-1, with D maybe TRBD1 (5 bases). Trimming took off 6 bases at V and 0 bases at J, with 12 bases between the two ends. This CDR3 spans 15 amino acids. The germline V gene encodes CDR1 SNHLY and CDR2 FYNNEI. Based on the CDR3 plus reference TRBV2 and TRBJ2-1, the full variable domain is EPEVTQTPSHQVTQMGQEVILRCVPISNHLYFYWYRQILGQKVEFLVSFYNNEISEKSEIFDDQFSVERPDGSNFTLKIRSTKLEDSAMYFCASRADSGSYNEQFFGPGTRLTVL.